The sequence of this T cell receptor (beta chain) was determined in a study of blood T cell repertoires in COVID-19. Study-wide context: Acute and convalescent COVID-19 samples came from the United States, Italy and Spain. The analysed material was cDNA or gDNA that came from T cells, B-cell-depleted T cells, or PBMCs.

The germline V gene encodes CDR1 LNHDA and CDR2 SQIVND (reference sequence). V lost 2 bases and J lost 5; bases outside the gene matches: 7. The CDR3 has 15 amino acids. Original processing notes: Nucleated cell counts were estimated from reference gene primer amplification. The assay was immunoSEQ multiplex PCR, and TCRdb's table has in-frame clones only and misses some. V and J calls and clone size are copied from that table; D and trimming were computed from the DNA. The table lists under 35,000 clones, over 75% of them singletons. The sequencing input was peripheral blood. This clonotype originated in a man in his fifties or sixties with acute or convalescent COVID-19. V gene TRBV19 combines with J gene TRBJ2-7; 9 bases line up with TRBD2. CDR3 region: CASSILAGSGDEQYF. The CDR3 DNA reads TGTGCCAGTAGTATACTAGCGGGATCCGGGGACGAGCAGTACTTC.